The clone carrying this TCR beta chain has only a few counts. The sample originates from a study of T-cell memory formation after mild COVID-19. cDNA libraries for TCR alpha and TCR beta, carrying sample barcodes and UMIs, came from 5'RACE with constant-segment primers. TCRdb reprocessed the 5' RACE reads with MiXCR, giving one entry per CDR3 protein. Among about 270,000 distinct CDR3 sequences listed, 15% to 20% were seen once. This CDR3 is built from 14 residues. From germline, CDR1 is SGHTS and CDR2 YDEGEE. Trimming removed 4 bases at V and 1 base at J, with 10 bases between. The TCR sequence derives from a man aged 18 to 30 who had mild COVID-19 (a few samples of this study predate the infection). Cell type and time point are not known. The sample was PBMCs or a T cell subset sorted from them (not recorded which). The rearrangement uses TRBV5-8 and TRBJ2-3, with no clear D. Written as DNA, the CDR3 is TGTGCCAGCAGCCACCCTGGGGGCACAGATACGCAGTATTTT. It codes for CASSHPGGTDTQYF.